This T cell receptor beta chain came from a study of technical replicates of blood from a handful of donors. The assay was immunoSEQ multiplex PCR, and TCRdb's table has in-frame clones only and misses some. Found here are roughly 87,000 clones, about 91% of them singletons; the top ten hold 0.39%. The source of this sequence is a human donor in good health. What was sequenced was T cells isolated from PBMCs.

DNA for the CDR3: TGTGCCAGTCAACAGGGAACTAACTATGGCTACACCTTC. Translation: CASQQGTNYGYTF. The chain recombines TRBV6-1 with TRBJ1-2; maybe TRBD1 (6 bases). Trimming cost V 9 bases and J 0 bases, with 11 bases left between them. This CDR3 is built from 13 residues. Germline loops: CDR1 MNHNS, CDR2 SASEGT.